This TCR beta chain was sequenced for a study of T cell responses to AZD1222 COVID-19 vaccine. In its sample, this clone was seen once. What it recognizes is unknown. Generated by immunoSEQ multiplex PCR, the TCRdb table keeps only in-frame clones and is missing some. The sample carries approximately 260,000 clones, approximately 93% recorded once. Study conclusions and caveats: As reported, nearly half of all spike-specific TCRs target variant regions that are unmutated. CD4 TCRs covered the whole spike, strongest at regions 160-218 and 743-854. Donors in the cohort were predominantly white British and more often female, and clonal diversity was possibly underestimated. Repertoires were obtained only post-peak T cell response.

The TCR was taken from an adult in good health. Sequences were derived from peripheral blood, sampled on day 0 of AZD1222 vaccination.

CDR3 region: CAWSGQGAWNQPQHF. In DNA form, the CDR3 reads TGTGCCTGGAGTGGACAGGGGGCTTGGAATCAGCCCCAGCATTTT. The chain links TRBV30 to TRBJ1-5; 10 positions agree with TRBD1. The germline gives CDR1 GTSNPN, CDR2 SVGIG (reference sequence). The J segment lost 4 bases and the V segment lost 1 base, leaving 4 bases of the junction unmatched. This CDR3 has 15 amino acids.